Following are 12 T cell receptor beta chains from one sample sequenced in a study of Graves' ophthalmopathy and Graves' hyperthyroidism. For repertoire sequencing, the TCR beta CDR3 regions were amplified from RNA transcripts. HTBI primers primed a first-round RT-PCR, and a second-round multiplex PCR followed. TCRdb used MiXCR to reprocess the multiplex PCR reads, holding one entry per CDR3 protein. The repertoire has 340,000 or so distinct CDR3 sequences, 17% of them found once; the top ten carry 12%. The material sequenced was peripheral blood. These receptors were obtained from an adult man with Graves' ophthalmopathy.

This chain uses TRBV19 with TRBJ2-5, with TRBD2 as a possible D gene (5 bases). CDR1 and CDR2 from the germline V gene are LNHDA and SQIVND (reference sequence). Trimming stripped 3 bases from V and 5 bases from J, with 10 bases between. CDR3 length: 13 residues. CDR3 protein: CASSILARETQYF. As DNA, the CDR3 is TGTGCCAGTAGTATTCTAGCCCGGGAGACCCAGTACTTC.

This clonotype was seen ten or more times. The chain uses TRBV20-1 and TRBJ2-4; weak D call: TRBD1 (5 bases). The CDR3 consists of 14 residues. V lost 0 bases to trimming and J lost 7 bases, with 13 bases between them. Germline V CDR1 and CDR2: DFQATT, SNEGSKA (reference sequence). Here the CDR3 reads CSARDLGHGNIQYF. The CDR3 coding sequence is TGCAGTGCTAGAGATCTGGGGCACGGGAACATTCAGTACTTC.

This clonotype came up many times. The chain couples TRBV7-2 to TRBJ2-5; 11 nucleotides agree with TRBD2. Germline assignment: CDR1 SGHTA and CDR2 FQGNSA. CDR3 length: 15 residues. After removal of 6 bases from V and 6 bases from J, the junction contained 9 bases not matched to a gene. The CDR3 loop reads CASRQVAGGLKTQYF. For the CDR3, the DNA is TGTGCCAGCAGACAAGTAGCGGGGGGGCTCAAGACCCAGTACTTC.

The J gene is TRBJ2-7, the V gene TRBV28; TRBD2 is a possible D gene (5 bases). The DNA end is a closer match to TRBJ2-1, so the J assignment may be wrong. The germline gives CDR1 MDHEN, CDR2 SYDVKM. This CDR3 spans 14 amino acids. The CDR3 DNA is TGTGCCAGCAGTTTGCATCGGGGTCCCTACGAGCAGTTCTTC. It translates to CASSLHRGPYEQFF.

This clonotype was recorded at least ten times. The chain recombines TRBV4-2 with TRBJ1-6; possibly TRBD1 for D (5 bases). Germline V gene lookup returns CDR1 LGHNA and CDR2 YNFKEQ. Trimming took 1 base from V and 4 from J, leaving 11 bases between them. CDR3 length: 16 residues. CDR3 residues: CASSQVPGQYNSPLHF. The CDR3 DNA sequence: TGTGCCAGCAGCCAAGTGCCCGGACAATATAATTCACCCCTCCACTTT.

This clonotype was seen ten or more times. J is TRBJ2-2 and V is TRBV9; D gene unclear. CDR3 length equals 13 residues. CDR1 and CDR2 (germline): SGDLS, YYNGEE. V lost 5 bases to trimming and J lost 4 bases, with 9 bases between them. The CDR3 protein is CASSTMGTGELFF. The DNA for the CDR3 is TGTGCCAGCAGTACAATGGGCACCGGGGAGCTGTTTTTT.

This clonotype was seen at least ten times. This sequence joins TRBV7-2 and TRBJ2-5, with TRBD1 identical over 7 bases. This CDR3 is 15 amino acids long. Losses at the gene ends were 5 bases for V and 0 bases for J; bases not matched to a gene: 6. CDR1 and CDR2 (germline): SGHTA, FQGNSA. This CDR3 reads CASSPLGQYQETQYF. CDR3 nucleotide sequence: TGTGCCAGCAGCCCCCTGGGACAGTACCAAGAGACCCAGTACTTC.

Here the CDR3 DNA reads TGTGCCAGCAGTACATCCGGGACGGGAAGCTATGGCTACACCTTC. This gives the protein CASSTSGTGSYGYTF. The gene calls are TRBV6-5 and TRBJ1-2; D is possibly TRBD1 (5 bases). The V end lost 5 bases, the J end lost 4 bases, and 17 bases lay between the germline ends. This CDR3 comprises 15 residues. Germline CDR1 MNHEY, CDR2 SVGAGI.

This clonotype was counted many times. In DNA, the CDR3 is TGTGCCAGCAGTTTAGGGACCTCCGATGGCTACACCTTC. It specifies CASSLGTSDGYTF. The V call is TRBV28, the J call TRBJ1-2; a possible D gene is TRBD1 (5 bases). V lost 2 bases and J 6 bases, leaving 10 bases between the germline ends. Germline V gives CDR1 MDHEN, CDR2 SYDVKM. This CDR3 is 13 amino acids long.

The chain uses TRBV2 and TRBJ2-5, with D possibly TRBD1 on 5 matching bases. CDR1 and CDR2 (germline): SNHLY, FYNNEI. Trimming left V 3 bases short and J 7 bases short, with 12 bases between. The CDR3 is 13 residues long. The CDR3 reads CASSDQKQGTQYF. Here the CDR3 DNA reads TGTGCCAGCAGTGACCAAAAGCAGGGGACCCAGTACTTC.

This clonotype was found many times. CDR3 protein: CASSPRTDYSEAFF. CDR3 bases: TGTGCCAGCAGCCCGAGGACAGACTATTCTGAAGCTTTCTTT. The chain couples TRBV7-2 to TRBJ1-1, with D tentatively TRBD1 (6 bases). The V end was cut by 5 bases, the J end by 6 bases, with 16 bases between. The CDR3 spans 14 residues. Germline V CDR1 and CDR2: SGHTA, FQGNSA.

This clonotype was counted ten times or more. The genes are TRBV2 and TRBJ2-5; TRBD2 matches 15 bases. The CDR3 runs to 16 residues. Germline V gene data show CDR1 as SNHLY and CDR2 as FYNNEI. V gave up 6 bases and J gave up 4 bases; unmatched junction bases: 6. The CDR3 sequence is CASRPGTSGRIETQYF. For the CDR3, the DNA is TGTGCCAGCAGGCCGGGGACTAGCGGGAGGATAGAGACCCAGTACTTC.